This T cell receptor (beta chain) was sequenced for a study of shared T cell receptors in the human thymus. The CDR3 is made up of 15 amino acids. The V gene end was trimmed by 2 bases and the J gene end by 6 bases; junction bases not matched to a gene: 6. Germline V gene lookup returns CDR1 LGHNA and CDR2 YNFKEQ. The assay was immunoSEQ multiplex PCR, and TCRdb's table has in-frame clones only and misses some. The table has about 660,000 clones, 88% seen once. These data were likewise used in another study, on human thymus T cells. That source notes: Healthy Finnish infants having corrective surgery for congenital heart defects served as donors.

Material: thymocytes. This sequence originates from a boy under two years old with a congenital heart defect. This sequence joins TRBV4-2 and TRBJ2-7, with 11 bases identical to TRBD2. This chain's CDR3 is CASSQTPTSGIEQYF. The CDR3 nucleotides are TGTGCCAGCAGCCAAACCCCGACTAGCGGGATCGAGCAGTACTTC.